The next 29 T cell receptor beta chains were all read from a single sample in a study of cytomegalovirus exposure and HLA in healthy donors. The protocol was immunoSEQ multiplex PCR, while the TCRdb copy is restricted to in-frame clones and leaves out a portion. The sample consists of fewer than 400,000 clones, 88% of them appearing once. The sample comprised PBMCs. These receptors originate from a man aged 30-40 years in good health and CMV-seronegative.

The CDR3 sequence is CASSTARDRALGYTF. The CDR3 bases are TGTGCCAGCAGCACTGCCCGGGACAGGGCTCTCGGCTACACCTTC. The chain combines TRBV7-9 with TRBJ1-2; TRBD1 matches at 9 bases. In germline, CDR1 is SEHNR, CDR2 FQNEAQ (reference sequence). The CDR3 loop spans 15 amino acids. After removal of 5 bases from V and 8 bases from J, the junction contained 12 bases not matched to a gene.

This chain joins TRBV27 and TRBJ2-7; 7 bases align to TRBD2. V lost 6 bases to trimming and J lost 0 bases; unmatched junction nucleotides: 5. The germline V gene encodes CDR1 MNHEY and CDR2 SMNVEV (reference sequence). CDR3 length: 14 amino acids. CDR3 bases: TGTGCCAGCAGCCCTAGCGGAAGCTCCTACGAGCAGTACTTC. Translation: CASSPSGSSYEQYF.

V is TRBV4-3 and J is TRBJ2-1, with a weak D call TRBD2 (6 bases). This CDR3 contains 17 residues. The V end was cut by 0 bases, the J end by 2 bases, with 14 bases between. Germline V gene data show CDR1 as LGHNA and CDR2 as YSLEER. The CDR3 DNA reads as TGCGCCAGCAGCCAAGATTCTAGCGTTATGCCCTACAATGAGCAGTTCTTC. This gives the protein CASSQDSSVMPYNEQFF.

This clone occurred a few times. The chain employs TRBV18 and TRBJ1-5, with TRBD1 matching over 7 bases. Unmatched junction bases numbered 5, after V lost 3 bases and J lost 3 bases. The CDR3 is 15 amino acids. Germline values: CDR1 KGHSH, CDR2 LQKENI. Written as DNA, the CDR3 is TGTGCCAGCTCACCGGAGACAGGGTTCAATCAGCCCCAGCATTTT. Translated, it gives CASSPETGFNQPQHF.

V gene TRBV30 combines with J gene TRBJ2-7, with D perhaps matching TRBD1 (6 bases). Germline V gene sequence: CDR1 GTSNPN, CDR2 SVGIG (reference sequence). The CDR3 runs 11 residues. Trimming removed 8 bases at V and 7 bases at J, with 15 bases between. The CDR3 here is CAGNRDHEQYF. CDR3 nucleotide sequence: TGTGCCGGGAACAGGGACCATGAGCAGTACTTC.

V usage is TRBV7-2 and J usage is TRBJ2-1; TRBD2 is a possible D gene (6 bases). Trimming took off 8 bases at V and 4 bases at J, with 15 bases between the two ends. In germline, CDR1 is SGHTA, CDR2 FQGNSA. CDR3 length equals 14 residues. In DNA form, the CDR3 reads TGTGCCAGCGGCTCTGCGGGGCTTTACAATGAGCAGTTCTTC. Translating gives CASGSAGLYNEQFF.

The chain couples TRBV29-1 to TRBJ1-5; maybe TRBD1 (6 bases). V was pared by 6 bases and J by 1 base, with 10 bases between. The germline CDR1 and CDR2 sequences are SQVTM and ANQGSEA. This CDR3 has 13 amino acids. Written as DNA, the CDR3 is TGCAGCGTGAGGGGGAGCAGCAATCAGCCCCAGCATTTT. Its protein product is CSVRGSSNQPQHF.

This chain links TRBV5-4 with TRBJ1-1, with a tentative D call TRBD1 (5 bases). Per germline, CDR1 SGHNT and CDR2 YYREEE (reference sequence). The CDR3 spans 14 residues. V lost 4 bases, J lost 7 bases, and 17 bases lay in between. Written as DNA, the CDR3 is TGTGCCAGCAGCCCCGCCGGGGGGGACGATGAAGCTTTCTTT. It specifies CASSPAGGDDEAFF.

The J gene is TRBJ2-3, the V gene TRBV7-9; D gene ambiguous. Trimming took 0 bases from V and 10 from J, leaving 5 bases between them. Germline-derived CDR1 and CDR2 are SEHNR and FQNEAQ (reference sequence). The CDR3 has 11 amino acids. This chain's CDR3 is CASSLAQAQYF. In nucleotides, the CDR3 is TGTGCCAGCAGCTTAGCCCAGGCGCAGTATTTT.

The chain combines TRBV27 with TRBJ2-2; TRBD2 agrees at 13 bases. Per the germline V gene, CDR1 is MNHEY and CDR2 is SMNVEV (reference sequence). J lost 5 bases, V lost 9 bases, and 12 bases had no gene match. The CDR3 contains 17 residues. The CDR3 nucleotides read TGTGCCAGTCGACCCGGGACTAGCGGGGTGGAGACCGGGGAGCTGTTTTTT. The encoded protein is CASRPGTSGVETGELFF.

The rearrangement links TRBV6-6 to TRBJ2-7; D is perhaps TRBD1 (6 bases). The CDR3 spans 15 residues. V was clipped by 2 bases and J by 0 bases, with 11 bases between them. Looked up from germline, CDR1 is MNHNY and CDR2 is SVGAGI (reference sequence). CDR3 nucleotide sequence: TGTGCCAGCAGTTACAGGGGCAGGGGCTCCTACGAGCAGTACTTC. As protein: CASSYRGRGSYEQYF.

The chain joins TRBV6-5 to TRBJ1-5; a possible D gene is TRBD1 (5 bases). V shed 11 bases and J shed 4 bases, with 15 bases lying between them. Germline V gene data show CDR1 as MNHEY and CDR2 as SVGAGI. The CDR3 is 13 residues long. The CDR3 sequence: CAAGVWNNQPQHF. The CDR3, as DNA: TGTGCCGCGGGGGTATGGAATAATCAGCCCCAGCATTTT.

J is TRBJ1-1 and V is TRBV7-9; unclear D gene. V was pared by 1 base and J by 0 bases, with 9 bases between. Germline CDR1 SEHNR, CDR2 FQNEAQ (reference sequence). There are 15 residues in the CDR3. Here the CDR3 DNA reads TGTGCCAGCAGCTTAGTCGGAGATATGAACACTGAAGCTTTCTTT. This sequence encodes CASSLVGDMNTEAFF.

The chain joins TRBV21-1 to TRBJ2-7; the D call of TRBD1 is as the table states it, not checked on the DNA. TRBV21-1 is flagged as a pseudogene. This CDR3 comprises 16 residues. CDR3 bases: TGTGCCAGCAGGACCCCGGGACAGGGTGTTCCCTACGAGCAGTACTTC. It is translated as CASRTPGQGVPYEQYF.

The rearrangement uses TRBV19 and TRBJ1-2; a possible D gene is TRBD1 (6 bases). Germline values: CDR1 LNHDA, CDR2 SQIVND (reference sequence). This CDR3 has 16 amino acids. Deletions cut 10 bases from V and 6 bases from J, with 27 bases between. As DNA, the CDR3 is TGTGCCACCCGGTCTGCGGGAGGGGACACATTGAATGGCTACACCTTC. Amino acid sequence: CATRSAGGDTLNGYTF.

This chain joins TRBV5-4 and TRBJ2-1; the match to TRBD2 covers 8 bases. Trimming at V came to 0 bases and at J to 2 bases, leaving 1 base not matched to a gene. CDR1 is SGHNT, CDR2 YYREEE, per germline (reference sequence). This CDR3 is built from 15 residues. The CDR3 sequence is CASSLGGGPYNEQFF. The CDR3 region has the DNA TGTGCCAGCAGCTTGGGCGGGGGGCCCTACAATGAGCAGTTCTTC.

The chain employs TRBV27 and TRBJ2-1; 11 bases are shared with TRBD2. Germline V gene sequence: CDR1 MNHEY, CDR2 SMNVEV (reference sequence). This CDR3 is 15 amino acids long. The V segment lost 1 base and the J segment 6 bases; nucleotides outside the gene matches: 2. CDR3 residues: CASSLFSGGANEQFF. The CDR3 coding sequence is TGTGCCAGCAGTTTATTTAGCGGGGGGGCCAATGAGCAGTTCTTC.

This chain uses TRBV4-3 with TRBJ2-1; possible D gene TRBD2, 6 bases. Germline V gives CDR1 LGHNA, CDR2 YSLEER. V lost 1 base to trimming and J lost 2 bases, with 12 bases between them. There are 16 residues in the CDR3. The CDR3 coding sequence is TGCGCCAGCAGCCAAGGGGGACTTTCTACCTACAATGAGCAGTTCTTC. Encoded protein: CASSQGGLSTYNEQFF.

This clone was found a few times. This sequence joins TRBV6-6 and TRBJ1-1; D ambiguous. The CDR3 covers 14 residues. Germline-derived CDR1 and CDR2 are MNHNY and SVGAGI (reference sequence). V gave up 6 bases and J gave up 0 bases, with 11 bases separating them. The DNA for the CDR3 is TGTGCCAGCAGCCTAGCAGGCGTGAACACTGAAGCTTTCTTT. Encoded protein: CASSLAGVNTEAFF.

This clone appeared once. The CDR3 reads CASSYRSEGQPQHF. In DNA, the CDR3 is TGTGCCAGCAGTTATAGGTCGGAGGGGCAGCCCCAGCATTTT. The V and J genes are TRBV6-5 and TRBJ1-5, with a possible D match to TRBD1 (5 bases). Germline lookup yields CDR1 MNHEY and CDR2 SVGAGI. Trimming removed 3 bases from V and 7 bases from J, with 13 bases in between. The CDR3 is made up of 14 amino acids.

The chain couples TRBV27 to TRBJ2-7; D is possibly TRBD1 (6 bases). CDR1 and CDR2 from the germline V gene are MNHEY and SMNVEV (reference sequence). V gave up 4 bases and J gave up 2 bases, with 12 bases separating them. The CDR3 has 14 amino acids. CDR3 amino acids: CASSSDRPPYEQYF. The DNA of the CDR3 is TGTGCCAGCAGTTCCGACAGGCCCCCCTACGAGCAGTACTTC.

This chain links TRBV10-1 with TRBJ2-1, with TRBD2 matching over 10 bases. Germline V gene data show CDR1 as WNHNN and CDR2 as SYGVQD (reference sequence). Germline trimming cut 4 bases from V and 6 bases from J; bases unmatched to any gene: 3. There are 14 residues in the CDR3. The DNA of the CDR3 is TGCGCCAGCAGTGGCGAGCGGGGGGGCAATGAGCAGTTCTTC. The encoded protein is CASSGERGGNEQFF.

The V and J genes are TRBV5-1 and TRBJ2-3; D not certain. CDR3 size: 13 residues. Trimming stripped 4 bases from V and 0 bases from J, with 6 bases between. Germline loops: CDR1 SGHRS, CDR2 YFSETQ. Here the CDR3 reads CASSPLSTDTQYF. Here the CDR3 DNA reads TGCGCCAGCAGCCCCCTTAGCACAGATACGCAGTATTTT.

The V gene is TRBV5-5, the J gene TRBJ1-6; 12 nucleotides align to TRBD1. The CDR3 is made up of 19 amino acids. J gave up 0 bases and V 1 base, and 5 bases lay outside the gene matches. Germline CDR1 SGHKS, CDR2 YYEKEE (reference sequence). CDR3 DNA: TGTGCCAGCAGCTTGCCGGGACAGGGGGCCTTCTCCTATAATTCACCCCTCCACTTT. Translated, it gives CASSLPGQGAFSYNSPLHF.

This rearrangement joins TRBV4-2 to TRBJ2-3, with TRBD1 matching over 11 bases. Germline lookup yields CDR1 LGHNA and CDR2 YNFKEQ. This CDR3 has 16 residues. Losses at the gene ends were 1 base for V and 4 bases for J; bases not matched to a gene: 4. The CDR3 region has the DNA TGTGCCAGCAGCCAAGCCGGGACAGGGGGAGCAGATACGCAGTATTTT. Its translation is CASSQAGTGGADTQYF.

V usage is TRBV5-5 and J usage is TRBJ2-3; 10 bases match TRBD2. Per germline, CDR1 SGHKS and CDR2 YYEKEE (reference sequence). The CDR3 extends over 17 amino acids. V trimming: 0 bases; J trimming: 0 bases; junction bases outside the gene matches: 4. CDR3 residues: CASSLVLAGRSTDTQYF. For the CDR3, the DNA is TGTGCCAGCAGCTTGGTACTAGCGGGGAGGAGCACAGATACGCAGTATTTT.

The chain has TRBV7-8 and TRBJ1-1; D is ambiguous. CDR3 length equals 14 residues. Germline CDR1 reads SGHVS; CDR2 reads FQNEAQ. The V end was cut by 4 bases, the J end by 1 base, with 10 bases between. The CDR3 region has the DNA TGTGCCAGCAGCTCAAATGACAAGAACACTGAAGCTTTCTTT. Amino acid sequence: CASSSNDKNTEAFF.

This sequence joins TRBV10-3 and TRBJ1-2, with 7 bases lining up with TRBD1. Germline V CDR1 and CDR2: ENHRY, SYGVKD. There are 16 residues in the CDR3. The V and J ends lost 5 bases and 4 bases, in that order; junction bases with no gene match: 13. The CDR3 nucleotides read TGTGCCATCAGTCCGGGACAGCCGGGCCGGAGCTATGGCTACACCTTC. Translated: CAISPGQPGRSYGYTF.

The V call is TRBV7-9, the J call TRBJ1-4; 10 bases align to TRBD1. CDR1 is SEHNR and CDR2 is FQNEAQ in the germline V gene (reference sequence). This CDR3 region has 14 residues. V lost 4 bases, J lost 6 bases, and 2 bases stayed unmatched. The CDR3 is CASSSGTGDEKLFF. CDR3 nucleotide sequence: TGTGCCAGCAGCTCCGGGACAGGGGATGAAAAACTGTTTTTT.